The 13 T cell receptor beta chains below were found in one sample sequenced in a study of cytomegalovirus exposure and HLA in healthy donors. Clones were read by immunoSEQ multiplex PCR, and TCRdb kept only the in-frame ones, dropping some. The sample carries fewer than 250,000 clones, approximately 87% recorded once. The sequencing sample was made of PBMCs. All receptors come from a man younger than 35 in good health and CMV-seronegative.

The chain employs TRBV11-2 and TRBJ1-1; D gene ambiguous. This CDR3 has 13 amino acids. The germline CDR1 and CDR2 sequences are SGHAT and FQNNGV. V was trimmed by 0 bases and J by 0 bases, leaving 2 bases between them. CDR3 bases: TGTGCCAGCAGCTTAGACATGAACACTGAAGCTTTCTTT. The encoded protein is CASSLDMNTEAFF. The variable domain in full, with the rest retrieved from reference TRBV11-2 and TRBJ1-1, is EAGVAQSPRYKIIEKRQSVAFWCNPISGHATLYWYQQILGQGPKLLIQFQNNGVVDDSQLPKDRFSAERLKGVDSTLKIQPAKLEDSAVYLCASSLDMNTEAFFGQGTRLTVV.

As concerns this clone: This specimen includes other DNA sequences encoding the same CDR3. V usage is TRBV15 and J usage is TRBJ2-2; no definite D call. Looked up from germline, CDR1 is LNHNV and CDR2 is YYDKDF (reference sequence). Trimming took 2 bases from V and 5 from J, leaving 6 bases between them. The CDR3 length is 13 residues. CDR3 DNA: TGTGCCACCAGCAGAACAAATACCGGGGAGCTGTTTTTT. It specifies CATSRTNTGELFF.

This rearrangement joins TRBV5-6 to TRBJ2-1, with a weak D call TRBD1 (5 bases). V lost 4 bases and J 12 bases, leaving 17 bases between the germline ends. CDR1 is SGHDT, CDR2 YYEEEE, per germline. The CDR3 is 13 amino acids. Here the CDR3 reads CASSEGVSRGQFF. CDR3 in DNA: TGTGCCAGCAGCGAAGGGGTGAGTAGAGGGCAGTTCTTC.

The chain carries TRBV5-4 and TRBJ1-4, with D possibly being TRBD1 (5 bases). V lost 1 base and J lost 7, with 17 bases in between. The CDR3 covers 16 residues. Germline values: CDR1 SGHNT, CDR2 YYREEE (reference sequence). The CDR3 DNA reads TGTGCCAGCAGCTTGATGTCCACTGGGGCAGTTGAAAAACTGTTTTTT. Translating gives CASSLMSTGAVEKLFF.

The J gene is TRBJ1-2, the V gene TRBV28; 7 nucleotides line up with TRBD1. The CDR3 contains 13 residues. With 5 bases clipped from V and 6 bases from J, the junction kept 6 bases outside the gene matches. Per the germline V gene, CDR1 is MDHEN and CDR2 is SYDVKM. The CDR3 sequence: CASSPTGMHGYTF. The CDR3, as DNA: TGTGCCAGCAGTCCGACAGGGATGCATGGCTACACCTTC.

This chain joins TRBV7-9 and TRBJ2-5, with a tentative D call TRBD1 (6 bases). This CDR3 region has 14 residues. CDR1 and CDR2 from the germline V gene are SEHNR and FQNEAQ (reference sequence). V was pared by 5 bases and J by 4 bases, with 14 bases between. CDR3 sequence (DNA): TGTGCCAGCAGCCCATACAGGGTAGCAGAGACCCAGTACTTC. Residues: CASSPYRVAETQYF. Using reference TRBV7-9 and TRBJ2-5 for the parts outside the CDR3, the full variable domain is DTGVSQNPRHKITKRGQNVTFRCDPISEHNRLYWYRQTLGQGPEFLTYFQNEAQLEKSRLLSDRFSAERPKGSFSTLEIQRTEQGDSAMYLCASSPYRVAETQYFGPGTRLLVL.

This chain joins TRBV28 and TRBJ1-3; 7 nucleotides line up with TRBD1. Germline assignment: CDR1 MDHEN and CDR2 SYDVKM. The trim removed 6 bases at V and 4 bases at J, leaving 6 bases unmatched. This CDR3 is 14 amino acids long. Here the CDR3 reads CASRLTGYGNTIYF. CDR3 sequence (DNA): TGTGCCAGCAGACTGACAGGGTACGGAAACACCATATATTTT.

The chain carries TRBV18 and TRBJ2-3, with 8 bases fitting TRBD1. Unmatched junction bases numbered 7, after V lost 7 bases and J lost 4 bases. The CDR3 spans 14 residues. Looked up from germline, CDR1 is KGHSH and CDR2 is LQKENI. The CDR3 bases are TGTGCCAGCTGCCGGACAGGGCCCGCAGATACGCAGTATTTT. Protein sequence: CASCRTGPADTQYF.

V usage is TRBV7-2 and J usage is TRBJ2-5, with D unresolved. Trimming pared 5 bases from V and 0 bases from J, leaving 4 bases between. The CDR3 extends over 12 amino acids. Germline V gene sequence: CDR1 SGHTA, CDR2 FQGNSA. The CDR3 sequence: CASSAYQETQYF. In DNA form, the CDR3 reads TGTGCCAGCAGCGCGTACCAAGAGACCCAGTACTTC.

This rearrangement joins TRBV19 to TRBJ2-7; possibly TRBD1 for D (6 bases). The CDR3 has 15 amino acids. The germline V and J ends were trimmed by 1 base and 2 bases, with 12 bases remaining between them. CDR1 and CDR2 (germline): LNHDA, SQIVND (reference sequence). Here the CDR3 reads CASSIGFGQTYEQYF. The CDR3 nucleotides read TGTGCCAGTAGTATAGGTTTTGGACAGACCTACGAGCAGTACTTC.

The gene calls are TRBV7-9 and TRBJ1-2; D might be TRBD1 (5 bases). The V end lost 5 bases, the J end lost 6 bases, and 16 bases lay between the germline ends. The CDR3 is made up of 14 amino acids. Germline-derived CDR1 and CDR2 are SEHNR and FQNEAQ (reference sequence). The DNA for the CDR3 is TGTGCCAGCAGCAAGATTGAAAGGGGTAATGGCTACACCTTC. Translating it yields CASSKIERGNGYTF. The full variable domain, completed using reference TRBV7-9 and TRBJ1-2, is DTGVSQNPRHKITKRGQNVTFRCDPISEHNRLYWYRQTLGQGPEFLTYFQNEAQLEKSRLLSDRFSAERPKGSFSTLEIQRTEQGDSAMYLCASSKIERGNGYTFGSGTRLTVV.

The genes are TRBV19 and TRBJ2-7; possibly TRBD1 or TRBD2 for D (5 bases each). The J call may be wrong; the DNA end is better matched by TRBJ2-5. CDR3 length: 12 amino acids. Looked up from germline, CDR1 is LNHDA and CDR2 is SQIVND (reference sequence). The CDR3: CASSRGRETQYF. CDR3 sequence (DNA): TGTGCCAGTAGTCGGGGACGGGAGACCCAGTACTTC.

In this sample, this clone turned up once. The chain employs TRBV6-5 and TRBJ2-5; perhaps TRBD2 as D (6 bases). The CDR3 totals 14 residues. The V gene's germline CDR1 is MNHEY and CDR2 SVGAGI. Trimming stripped 6 bases from V and 7 bases from J, with 18 bases between. The CDR3 spells CASRVGGARGTQYF. CDR3 nucleotides: TGTGCCAGCAGAGTAGGCGGGGCGAGGGGGACCCAGTACTTC.